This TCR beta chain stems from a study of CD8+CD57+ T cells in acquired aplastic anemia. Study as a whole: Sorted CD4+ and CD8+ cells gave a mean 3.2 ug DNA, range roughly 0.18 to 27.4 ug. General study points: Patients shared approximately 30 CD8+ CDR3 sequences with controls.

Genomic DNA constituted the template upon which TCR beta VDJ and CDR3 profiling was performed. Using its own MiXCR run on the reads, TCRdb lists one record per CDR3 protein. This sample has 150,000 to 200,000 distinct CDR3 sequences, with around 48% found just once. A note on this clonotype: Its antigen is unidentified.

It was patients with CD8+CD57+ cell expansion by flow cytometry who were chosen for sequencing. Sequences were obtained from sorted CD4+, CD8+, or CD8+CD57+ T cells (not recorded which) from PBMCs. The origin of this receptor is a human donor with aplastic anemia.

CDR3 in amino acids: CASSPQTGVYGYTF. As DNA, the CDR3 is TGTGCCAGCAGTCCCCAGACCGGGGTTTATGGCTACACCTTC. The V gene is TRBV27, the J gene TRBJ1-2; the D is unclear. V lost 5 bases to trimming and J lost 5 bases, with 15 bases between them. The germline CDR1 and CDR2 sequences are MNHEY and SMNVEV (reference sequence). The CDR3 totals 14 residues.